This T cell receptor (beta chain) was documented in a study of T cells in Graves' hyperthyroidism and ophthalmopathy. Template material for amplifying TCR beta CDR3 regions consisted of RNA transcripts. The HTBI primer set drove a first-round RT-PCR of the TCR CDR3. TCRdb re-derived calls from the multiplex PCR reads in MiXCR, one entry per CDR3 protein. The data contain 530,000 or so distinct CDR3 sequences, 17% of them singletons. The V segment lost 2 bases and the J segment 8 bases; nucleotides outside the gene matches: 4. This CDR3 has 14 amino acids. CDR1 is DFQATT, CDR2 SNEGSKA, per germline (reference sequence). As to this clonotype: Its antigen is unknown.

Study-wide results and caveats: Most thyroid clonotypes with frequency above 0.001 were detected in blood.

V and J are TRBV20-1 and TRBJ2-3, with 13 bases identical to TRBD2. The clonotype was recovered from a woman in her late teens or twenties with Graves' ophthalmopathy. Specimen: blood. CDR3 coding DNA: TGCAGTGCTAGAACTAGCGGGGGGGGGAGTACGCAGTATTTT. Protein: CSARTSGGGSTQYF.